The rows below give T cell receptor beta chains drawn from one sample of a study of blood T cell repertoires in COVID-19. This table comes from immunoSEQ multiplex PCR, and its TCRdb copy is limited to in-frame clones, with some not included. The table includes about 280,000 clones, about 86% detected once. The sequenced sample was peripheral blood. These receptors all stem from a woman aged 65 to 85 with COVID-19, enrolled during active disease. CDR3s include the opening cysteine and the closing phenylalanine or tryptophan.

CDR3 protein: CASSLGGGADTQYF; V gene: TRBV11-2; CDR3 length: 14
CDR3 protein: CASSPLQGNEQYF; V gene: TRBV18; CDR3 length: 13
CDR3 protein: CASLKGRVQPQHF; V gene: TRBV6-5; CDR3 length: 13
CDR3 protein: CASSFTSGGAKYF; V gene: TRBV12-3/TRBV12-4; CDR3 length: 13
CDR3 protein: CASTTGGAGTDTQYF; V gene: TRBV6-5; CDR3 length: 15
CDR3 protein: CASWKKGTGVLANEKLFF; V gene: TRBV27; CDR3 length: 18
CDR3 protein: CASSVVQGGQESLNF; V gene: TRBV9; CDR3 length: 15
CDR3 protein: CASSRQGIQGYTF; V gene: TRBV27; CDR3 length: 13
CDR3 protein: CASSISQGAQIGYTF; V gene: TRBV19; CDR3 length: 15
CDR3 protein: CASRTGLAGEQFF; V gene: TRBV27; CDR3 length: 13
CDR3 protein: CASSHGLAGAASTDTQYF; V gene: TRBV7-9; CDR3 length: 18
CDR3 protein: CASSPRPEYYEQYF; V gene: TRBV5-1; CDR3 length: 14
CDR3 protein: CAISESGREGGYTF; V gene: TRBV10-3; CDR3 length: 14
CDR3 protein: CASSLGLVADTQYF; V gene: TRBV11-2; CDR3 length: 14
CDR3 protein: CASSPGWEQYF; V gene: TRBV7-2; CDR3 length: 11
CDR3 protein: CATSGAGNTIYF; V gene: TRBV24-1; CDR3 length: 12
CDR3 protein: CASSVTGAVEKLFF; V gene: TRBV5-1; CDR3 length: 14
CDR3 protein: CASGLDRPIGDRGSNQPQHF; V gene: TRBV12-5; CDR3 length: 20
CDR3 protein: CAWTRDSSFADEQFF; V gene: TRBV30; CDR3 length: 15
CDR3 protein: CASSLWGQNEKLFF; V gene: TRBV27; CDR3 length: 14
CDR3 protein: CAWTGGWGETQYF; V gene: TRBV30; CDR3 length: 13
CDR3 protein: CAISERRGAWETQYF; V gene: TRBV10-3; CDR3 length: 15
CDR3 protein: CSVEASGISTDTQYF; V gene: TRBV29-1; CDR3 length: 15
CDR3 protein: CASSVATRGEYYEQYF; V gene: TRBV9; CDR3 length: 16
CDR3 protein: CASSPEGTEAFF; V gene: TRBV12-3/TRBV12-4; CDR3 length: 12
CDR3 protein: CASSVDGGQGFYEQYF; V gene: TRBV9; CDR3 length: 16
CDR3 protein: CASSEQTGGYTEAFF; V gene: TRBV6-1; CDR3 length: 15
CDR3 protein: CASSIEELEGYTF; V gene: TRBV19; CDR3 length: 13
CDR3 protein: CASSDTWTGVSTEAFF; V gene: TRBV5-1; CDR3 length: 16
CDR3 protein: CASSPGTGINYGYTF; V gene: TRBV27; CDR3 length: 15
CDR3 protein: CASSLGTSGGINEQFF; V gene: TRBV27; CDR3 length: 16
CDR3 protein: CASSLAAVQRSYTF; V gene: TRBV5-6; CDR3 length: 14
CDR3 protein: CASSPGRDRANEQYF; V gene: TRBV18; CDR3 length: 15
CDR3 protein: CASSRPGGDQPQHF; V gene: TRBV6-6; CDR3 length: 14
CDR3 protein: CASSLGRNTGELFF; V gene: TRBV5-1; CDR3 length: 14
CDR3 protein: CASRLGGNTEAFF; V gene: TRBV19; CDR3 length: 13
CDR3 protein: CASSIVAGGPYNEQFF; V gene: TRBV19; CDR3 length: 16
CDR3 protein: CASSYSGQGTDTQYF; V gene: TRBV6-6; CDR3 length: 15
CDR3 protein: CASSYSTVGDNEQFF; V gene: TRBV6-5; CDR3 length: 15
CDR3 protein: CASSERWGDRSGYTF; V gene: TRBV2; CDR3 length: 15
CDR3 protein: CASTQQSEQYF; V gene: TRBV2; CDR3 length: 11
CDR3 protein: CATSDPRTEGTMQYF; V gene: TRBV24-1; CDR3 length: 15
CDR3 protein: CASSQGFLSTDTQYF; V gene: TRBV7-8; CDR3 length: 15
CDR3 protein: CASSLGAGSQETQYF; V gene: TRBV5-1; CDR3 length: 15
CDR3 protein: CASSATSGTDTQYF; V gene: TRBV10-1; CDR3 length: 14
CDR3 protein: CASLQPFTEAFF; V gene: TRBV6-5; CDR3 length: 12
CDR3 protein: CASSEEFAVSGGQPQHF; V gene: TRBV6-1; CDR3 length: 17
CDR3 protein: CASSFPTSGDTDTQYF; V gene: TRBV7-9; CDR3 length: 16
CDR3 protein: CASSLGTKVYTEAFF; V gene: TRBV4-1; CDR3 length: 15
CDR3 protein: CATSDRVTDTQYF; V gene: TRBV24-1; CDR3 length: 13
CDR3 protein: CASSYGDSYNEQFF; V gene: TRBV27; CDR3 length: 14
CDR3 protein: CASSQDQGAPLKLFF; V gene: TRBV4-3; CDR3 length: 15
CDR3 protein: CAIYLGGDTQYF; V gene: TRBV7-9; CDR3 length: 12